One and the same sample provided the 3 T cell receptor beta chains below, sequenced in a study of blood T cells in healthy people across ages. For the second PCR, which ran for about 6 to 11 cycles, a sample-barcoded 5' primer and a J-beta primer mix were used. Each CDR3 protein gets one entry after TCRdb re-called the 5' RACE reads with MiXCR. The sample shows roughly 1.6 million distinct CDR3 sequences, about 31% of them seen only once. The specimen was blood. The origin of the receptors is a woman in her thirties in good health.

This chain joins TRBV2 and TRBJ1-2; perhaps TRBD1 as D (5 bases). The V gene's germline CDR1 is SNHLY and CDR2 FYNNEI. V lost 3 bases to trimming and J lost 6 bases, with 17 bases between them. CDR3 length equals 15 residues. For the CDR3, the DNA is TGTGCCAGCAGTGAGCACCCGGGGGATACTAATGGCTACACCTTC. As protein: CASSEHPGDTNGYTF.

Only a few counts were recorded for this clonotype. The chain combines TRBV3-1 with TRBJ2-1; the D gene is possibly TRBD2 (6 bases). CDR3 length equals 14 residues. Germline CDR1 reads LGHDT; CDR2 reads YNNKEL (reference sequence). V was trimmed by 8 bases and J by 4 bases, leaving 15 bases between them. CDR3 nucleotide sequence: TGTGCCAGCGGACCGGGACTCAATTACAATGAGCAGTTCTTC. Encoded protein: CASGPGLNYNEQFF.

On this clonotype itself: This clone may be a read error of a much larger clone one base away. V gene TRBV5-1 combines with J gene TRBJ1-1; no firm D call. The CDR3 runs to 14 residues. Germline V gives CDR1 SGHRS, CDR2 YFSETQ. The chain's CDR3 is CASSLAGLGTETFF. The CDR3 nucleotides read TGCGCCAGCAGCTTAGCGGGTCTCGGCACTGAAACTTTCTTT.